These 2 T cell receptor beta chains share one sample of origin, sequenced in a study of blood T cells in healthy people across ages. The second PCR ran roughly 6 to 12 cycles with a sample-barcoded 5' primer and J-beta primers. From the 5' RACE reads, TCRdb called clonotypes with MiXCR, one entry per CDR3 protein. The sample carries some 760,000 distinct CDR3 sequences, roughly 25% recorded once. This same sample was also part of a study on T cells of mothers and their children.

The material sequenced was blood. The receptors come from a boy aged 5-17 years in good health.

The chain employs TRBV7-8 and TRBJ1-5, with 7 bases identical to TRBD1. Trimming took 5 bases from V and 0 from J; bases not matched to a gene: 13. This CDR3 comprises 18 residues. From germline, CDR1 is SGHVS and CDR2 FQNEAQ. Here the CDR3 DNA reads TGTGCCAGCAGCATCGACAGGGCATCTCCCCTTAGCAATCAGCCCCAGCATTTT. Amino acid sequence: CASSIDRASPLSNQPQHF. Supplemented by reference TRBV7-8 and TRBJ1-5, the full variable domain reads GAGVSQSPRYKVAKRGQDVALRCDPISGHVSLFWYQQALGQGPEFLTYFQNEAQLDKSGLPSDRFFAERPEGSVSTLKIQRTQQEDSAVYLCASSIDRASPLSNQPQHFGDGTRLSIL.

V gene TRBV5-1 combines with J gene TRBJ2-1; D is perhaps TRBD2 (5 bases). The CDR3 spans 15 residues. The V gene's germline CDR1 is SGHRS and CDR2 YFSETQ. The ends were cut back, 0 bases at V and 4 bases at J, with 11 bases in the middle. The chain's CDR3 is CASSLASRLYNEQFF. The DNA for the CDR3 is TGCGCCAGCAGCTTGGCTAGCAGATTATACAATGAGCAGTTCTTC.